This TCR beta chain emerged from a study of shared clonotypes between healthy human individuals. Study context: With ages of 18 to 49, the donors were a couple of women and a few men.

Study-level points and caveats: Memory subsets had estimated richness that was generally smaller than that of naive subsets. The study found lower generation probabilities in non-shared clonotypes than in those shared by all four donors.

The CDR3 loop spans 17 amino acids. V was cut by 7 bases and J by 0 bases, with 21 bases left in between. The germline gives CDR1 PRHDT, CDR2 FYEKMQ (reference sequence). The run depth of the assay was deep. Sequenced by immunoSEQ multiplex PCR; TCRdb stores in-frame clones only, minus some. The repertoire consists of more than 2 million clones, with about 95% occurring once and the leading ten covering around 1.1%. Details on this clone: The antigen remains undetermined.

Selected positively for CCR7 and CD45RO-negative, naive CD8 cells excluded terminally differentiated effector memory CD45RA+ cells. Specimen: naive CD8+ T cells sorted from blood. The sequence was obtained from a man aged 18 to 30 in good health. The genes are TRBV13 and TRBJ1-2; tentative D call: TRBD1 (6 bases). The CDR3 is CASTGINPGHANYGYTF. The CDR3 DNA reads as TGTGCCAGCACCGGGATTAACCCGGGACATGCTAACTATGGCTACACCTTC.